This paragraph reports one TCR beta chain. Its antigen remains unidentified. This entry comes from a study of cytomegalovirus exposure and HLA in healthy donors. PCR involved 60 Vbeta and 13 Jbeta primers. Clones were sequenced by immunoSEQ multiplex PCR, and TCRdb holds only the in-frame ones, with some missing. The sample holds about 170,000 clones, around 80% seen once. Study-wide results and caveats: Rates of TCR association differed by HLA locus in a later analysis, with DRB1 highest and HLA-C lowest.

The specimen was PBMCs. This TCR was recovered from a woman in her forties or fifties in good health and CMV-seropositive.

The CDR3, as DNA: TGTGCCAGCAGCGCCAAACCTCAGCGGTACAATGAGCAGTTCTTC. Its protein is CASSAKPQRYNEQFF. The chain carries TRBV7-6 and TRBJ2-1, with D possibly TRBD2 on 5 matching bases. The CDR3 has 15 residues. Germline lookup yields CDR1 SGHVS and CDR2 FNYEAQ. V gave up 5 bases and J gave up 4 bases, with 15 bases separating them.